Below, 14 T cell receptor beta chains from the same sample are listed, as sequenced in a study of cytomegalovirus exposure and HLA in healthy donors. It was with 60 Vbeta and 13 Jbeta primers that the PCR ran. Assay used: immunoSEQ multiplex PCR; TCRdb lists only in-frame clones, some missing. The sample has roughly 130,000 clones, roughly 78% seen once; the top ten hold roughly 2.4%. Material: PBMCs. These receptors all come from a man under 40 in good health and CMV-seronegative.

The chain couples TRBV30 to TRBJ1-1; 8 nucleotides line up with TRBD1. The germline CDR1 and CDR2 sequences are GTSNPN and SVGIG (reference sequence). With 0 bases clipped from V and 3 bases from J, the junction kept 6 bases outside the gene matches. The CDR3 is 15 amino acids. The CDR3 is CAWSVGQGVDTEAFF. Here the CDR3 DNA reads TGTGCCTGGAGTGTCGGACAGGGTGTGGACACTGAAGCTTTCTTT.

V usage is TRBV6-6 and J usage is TRBJ1-5; 7 bases fit TRBD1. Trimming took 4 bases from V and 7 from J; bases not matched to a gene: 4. CDR1 is MNHNY and CDR2 is SVGAGI in the germline V gene (reference sequence). The CDR3 runs to 13 residues. Written as DNA, the CDR3 is TGTGCCAGCAGTTTACAGGGGTACCAGCCCCAGCATTTT. Its translation is CASSLQGYQPQHF.

The J gene is TRBJ2-5, the V gene TRBV11-2; D is possibly TRBD2 (7 bases). Trimming removed 5 bases at V and 3 bases at J, with 16 bases between. The CDR3 is 15 amino acids. Germline V gene sequence: CDR1 SGHAT, CDR2 FQNNGV. The CDR3, as DNA: TGTGCCAGCAGCCGAGGCATAGGGGGGGAAGAGACCCAGTACTTC. It encodes CASSRGIGGEETQYF.

This chain links TRBV2 with TRBJ2-7; 7 bases are shared with TRBD2. After removal of 7 bases from V and 0 bases from J, the junction contained 15 bases not matched to a gene. This CDR3 is 17 amino acids long. Germline CDR1 and CDR2: SNHLY and FYNNEI. CDR3 protein: CASKVGGRAPHSYEQYF. The CDR3 nucleotides are TGTGCCAGCAAAGTGGGCGGGAGAGCCCCCCACTCCTACGAGCAGTACTTC.

The V call is TRBV5-4, the J call TRBJ1-2, with 8 bases lining up with TRBD1. Trimming took 5 bases from V and 3 from J; bases not matched to a gene: 6. Germline V CDR1 and CDR2: SGHNT, YYREEE (reference sequence). This CDR3 region has 14 residues. The CDR3 DNA reads as TGTGCCAGCAGTTATTTGGGACAGGACTATGGCTACACCTTC. As protein: CASSYLGQDYGYTF.

The J gene is TRBJ2-3, the V gene TRBV29-1; a weak D match, TRBD1 (5 bases). Trimming removed 4 bases at V and 11 bases at J, with 22 bases between. This CDR3 spans 14 amino acids. CDR1 and CDR2 (germline): SQVTM, ANQGSEA. CDR3 DNA sequence: TGCAGCGTTGTTGGGCAGGGTGATTTAGGAAGGCAGTATTTT. It encodes CSVVGQGDLGRQYF.

This chain uses TRBV30 with TRBJ1-2; no clear D. The germline V gene has CDR1 GTSNPN and CDR2 SVGIG (reference sequence). The CDR3 extends over 12 amino acids. The V and J ends lost 3 bases and 7 bases respectively, with 12 bases between them. The CDR3 is CAWSRQDGGYTF. For the CDR3, the DNA is TGTGCCTGGAGCCGGCAGGATGGTGGCTACACCTTC.

J is TRBJ2-5 and V is TRBV7-2, with TRBD2 matching over 11 bases. Germline CDR1 reads SGHTA; CDR2 reads FQGNSA. V shed 5 bases and J 4 bases; nucleotides not matched to a gene: 9. The CDR3 consists of 16 residues. CDR3 sequence reads: CASSQYLAGGAETQYF. CDR3 nucleotide sequence: TGTGCCAGCAGCCAATACCTAGCGGGAGGTGCAGAGACCCAGTACTTC.

This clone was observed a single time. J is TRBJ2-3 and V is TRBV5-6; 16 bases match TRBD2. Germline V lookup: CDR1 SGHDT, CDR2 YYEEEE. Trimming removed 2 bases from V and 7 bases from J; junction bases left unmatched: 4. This CDR3 has 16 residues. The CDR3 coding sequence is TGTGCCAGCAGCTTTACGGGACTAGCGGGAGGGAATACGCAGTATTTT. Translating gives CASSFTGLAGGNTQYF. The whole variable domain, remainder taken from reference TRBV5-6 and TRBJ2-3, is DAGVTQSPTHLIKTRGQQVTLRCSPKSGHDTVSWYQQALGQGPQFIFQYYEEEERQRGNFPDRFSGHQFPNYSSELNVNALLLGDSALYLCASSFTGLAGGNTQYFGPGTRLTVL.

V and J are TRBV25-1 and TRBJ1-6; D unclear. With 4 bases removed from V and 3 bases from J, the gap between germline ends came to 10 bases. CDR1 and CDR2 (germline): MGHDK, SYGVNS. This CDR3 has 15 residues. CDR3 sequence reads: CASSGLGYYNSPLHF. The CDR3 DNA sequence: TGTGCCAGCAGTGGACTTGGGTACTATAATTCACCCCTCCACTTT.

The chain links TRBV19 to TRBJ2-1; D might be TRBD2 (6 bases). The CDR3 runs 13 residues. Germline V lookup: CDR1 LNHDA, CDR2 SQIVND (reference sequence). V lost 6 bases and J lost 12, with 18 bases in between. The DNA of the CDR3 is TGTGCCAGTAGCACGACTAGGACTCCACGGCAGTTCTTC. This codes for CASSTTRTPRQFF.

J is TRBJ2-5 and V is TRBV5-4; 8 bases map to TRBD1. The CDR3 is made up of 15 amino acids. CDR1 is SGHNT and CDR2 is YYREEE in the germline V gene (reference sequence). V was clipped by 2 bases and J by 5 bases; unmatched bases: 8. The CDR3 nucleotides read TGTGCCAGCAGCTTCCCGGACAGGGTAGGCGAGACCCAGTACTTC. It yields the protein CASSFPDRVGETQYF.

This chain uses TRBV28 with TRBJ2-7; a weak D match, TRBD1 (6 bases). Germline CDR1 MDHEN, CDR2 SYDVKM. V was shortened by 5 bases and J by 7 bases, with 15 bases between the two germline ends. The CDR3 contains 13 residues. The CDR3 loop is CASSASQGKEQYF. The CDR3 bases are TGTGCCAGCAGTGCGAGCCAGGGGAAAGAGCAGTACTTC. Drawing the rest from reference TRBV28 and TRBJ2-7, the complete variable domain is DVKVTQSSRYLVKRTGEKVFLECVQDMDHENMFWYRQDPGLGLRLIYFSYDVKMKEKGDIPEGYSVSREKKERFSLILESASTNQTSMYLCASSASQGKEQYFGPGTRLTVT.

The J gene is TRBJ1-2, the V gene TRBV9, with D possibly matching TRBD1 (5 bases). This CDR3 region has 15 residues. Per germline, CDR1 SGDLS and CDR2 YYNGEE. Deletions cut 0 bases from V and 4 bases from J, with 13 bases between. CDR3 sequence (DNA): TGTGCCAGCAGCGTAGGGTCCAGGGAACTCTATGGCTACACCTTC. Translated, it gives CASSVGSRELYGYTF.